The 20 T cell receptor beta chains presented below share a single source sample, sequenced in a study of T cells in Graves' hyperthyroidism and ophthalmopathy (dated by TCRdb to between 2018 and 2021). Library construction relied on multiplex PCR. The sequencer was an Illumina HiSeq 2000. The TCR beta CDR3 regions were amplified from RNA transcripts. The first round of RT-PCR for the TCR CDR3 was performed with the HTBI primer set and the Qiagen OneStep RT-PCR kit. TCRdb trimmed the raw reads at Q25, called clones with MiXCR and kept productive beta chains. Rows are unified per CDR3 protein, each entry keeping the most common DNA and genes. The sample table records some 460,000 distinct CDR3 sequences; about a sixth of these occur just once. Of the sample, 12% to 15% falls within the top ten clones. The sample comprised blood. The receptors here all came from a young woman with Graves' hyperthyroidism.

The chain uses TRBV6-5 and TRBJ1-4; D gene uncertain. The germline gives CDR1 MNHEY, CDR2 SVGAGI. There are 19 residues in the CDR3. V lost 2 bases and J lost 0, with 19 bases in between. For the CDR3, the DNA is TGTGCCAGCAGTTACGCCGCGAGGACGGAGAAAGCAACTAATGAAAAACTGTTTTTT. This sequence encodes CASSYAARTEKATNEKLFF.

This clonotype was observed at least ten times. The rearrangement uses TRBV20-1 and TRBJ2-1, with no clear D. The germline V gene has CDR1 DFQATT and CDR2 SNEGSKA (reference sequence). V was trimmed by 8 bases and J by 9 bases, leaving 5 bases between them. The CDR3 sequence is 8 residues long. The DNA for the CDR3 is TGCAGTCTTGGTGAGCAGTTCTTC. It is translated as CSLGEQFF.

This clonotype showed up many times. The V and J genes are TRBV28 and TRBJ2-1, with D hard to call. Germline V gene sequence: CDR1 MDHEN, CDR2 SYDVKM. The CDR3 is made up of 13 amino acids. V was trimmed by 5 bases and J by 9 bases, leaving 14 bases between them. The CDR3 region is CASSIPTNPEQFF. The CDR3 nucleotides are TGTGCCAGCAGTATTCCCACGAACCCTGAGCAGTTCTTC.

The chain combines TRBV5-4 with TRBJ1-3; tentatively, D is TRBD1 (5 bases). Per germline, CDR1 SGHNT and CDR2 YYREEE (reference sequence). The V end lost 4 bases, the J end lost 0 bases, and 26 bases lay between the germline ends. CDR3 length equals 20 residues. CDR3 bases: TGTGCCAGCAGCCATAGCAAATCTAGCAGGGCTCAAGTCTCTGGAAACACCATATATTTT. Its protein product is CASSHSKSSRAQVSGNTIYF.

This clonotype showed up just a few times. CDR3 residues: CASQPDTGELFF. The CDR3 DNA reads as TGTGCCAGCCAACCAGACACCGGGGAGCTGTTTTTT. The rearrangement links TRBV7-3 to TRBJ2-2, with no clear D. V gave up 8 bases and J gave up 3 bases, with 7 bases separating them. CDR1 and CDR2 (germline): SGHTA, FQGTGA. The CDR3 is 12 amino acids.

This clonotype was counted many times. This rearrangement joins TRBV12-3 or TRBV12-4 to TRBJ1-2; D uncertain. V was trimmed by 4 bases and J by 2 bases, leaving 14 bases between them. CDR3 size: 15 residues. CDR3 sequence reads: CASSSLDEDNYGYTF. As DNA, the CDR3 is TGTGCCAGCAGTTCGCTAGACGAGGACAACTATGGCTACACCTTC.

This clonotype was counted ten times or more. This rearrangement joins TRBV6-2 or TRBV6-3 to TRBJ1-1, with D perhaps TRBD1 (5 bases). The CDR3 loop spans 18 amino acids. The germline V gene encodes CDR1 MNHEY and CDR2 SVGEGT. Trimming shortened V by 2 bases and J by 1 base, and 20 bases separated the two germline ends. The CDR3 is CASSYRGTGPKGNTEAFF. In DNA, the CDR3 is TGTGCCAGCAGTTACCGCGGCACGGGGCCAAAAGGGAACACTGAAGCTTTCTTT.

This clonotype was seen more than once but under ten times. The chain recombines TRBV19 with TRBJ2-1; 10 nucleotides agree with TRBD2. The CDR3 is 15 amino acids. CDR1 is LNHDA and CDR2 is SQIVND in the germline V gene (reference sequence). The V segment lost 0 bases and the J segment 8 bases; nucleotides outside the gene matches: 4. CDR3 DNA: TGTGCCAGTAGTATAGATCGGCTAGCGGGAGATGAGCAGTTCTTC. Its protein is CASSIDRLAGDEQFF.

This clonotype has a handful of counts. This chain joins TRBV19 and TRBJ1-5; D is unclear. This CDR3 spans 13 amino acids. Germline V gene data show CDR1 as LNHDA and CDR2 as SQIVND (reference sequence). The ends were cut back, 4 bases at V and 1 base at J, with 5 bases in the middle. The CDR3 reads CASSKQSNQPQHF. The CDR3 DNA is TGTGCCAGTAGTAAACAGAGCAATCAGCCCCAGCATTTT.

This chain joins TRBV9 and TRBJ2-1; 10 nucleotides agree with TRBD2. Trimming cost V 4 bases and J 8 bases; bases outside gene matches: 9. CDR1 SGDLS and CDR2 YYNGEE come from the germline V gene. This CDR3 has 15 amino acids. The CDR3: CASSPTASGRDEQFF. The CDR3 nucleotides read TGTGCCAGCAGCCCAACCGCTAGCGGGAGAGATGAGCAGTTCTTC.

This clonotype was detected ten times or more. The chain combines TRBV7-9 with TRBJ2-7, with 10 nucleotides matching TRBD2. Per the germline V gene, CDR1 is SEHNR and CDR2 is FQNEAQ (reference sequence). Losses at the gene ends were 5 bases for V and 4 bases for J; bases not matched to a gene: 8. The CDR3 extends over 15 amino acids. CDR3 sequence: CASSNPGLAFYEQYF. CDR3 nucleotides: TGTGCCAGCAGCAATCCGGGACTAGCGTTTTACGAGCAGTACTTC.

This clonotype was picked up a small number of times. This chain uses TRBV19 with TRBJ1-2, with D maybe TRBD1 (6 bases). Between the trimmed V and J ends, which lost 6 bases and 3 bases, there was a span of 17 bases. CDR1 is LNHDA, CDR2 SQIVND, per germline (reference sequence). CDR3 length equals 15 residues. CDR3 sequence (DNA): TGTGCCAGTAGGACGGACAGCGGGGGGTACTATGGCTACACCTTC. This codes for CASRTDSGGYYGYTF.

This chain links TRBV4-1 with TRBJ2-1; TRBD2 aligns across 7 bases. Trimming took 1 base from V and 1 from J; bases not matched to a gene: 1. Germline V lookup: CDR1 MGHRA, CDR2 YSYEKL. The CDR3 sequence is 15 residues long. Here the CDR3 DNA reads TGCGCCAGCAGCCAAGGGGAGGGGTCCTACAATGAGCAGTTCTTC. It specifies CASSQGEGSYNEQFF.

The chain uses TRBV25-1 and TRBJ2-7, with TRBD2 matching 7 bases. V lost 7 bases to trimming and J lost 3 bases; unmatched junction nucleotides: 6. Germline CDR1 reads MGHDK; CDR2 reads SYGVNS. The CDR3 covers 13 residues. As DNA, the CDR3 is TGTGCCAGCACACCGGGGGAGGGCTACGAGCAGTACTTC. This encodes CASTPGEGYEQYF.

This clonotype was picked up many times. CDR3 in DNA: TGTGCCAGCAGCACTCAGGGGGTAAACACTGAAGCTTTCTTT. This translates into CASSTQGVNTEAFF. The V and J genes are TRBV7-8 and TRBJ1-1; TRBD1 matches 7 bases. CDR1 SGHVS and CDR2 FQNEAQ come from the germline V gene. The CDR3 extends over 14 amino acids. V lost 5 bases to trimming and J lost 2 bases; unmatched junction nucleotides: 5.

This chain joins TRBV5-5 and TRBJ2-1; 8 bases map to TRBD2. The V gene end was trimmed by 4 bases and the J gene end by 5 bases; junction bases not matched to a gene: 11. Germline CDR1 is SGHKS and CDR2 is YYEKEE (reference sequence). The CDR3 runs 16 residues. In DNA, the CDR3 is TGTGCCAGCAGCCCTATAAAGACTAGCGAACACAATGAGCAGTTCTTC. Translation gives CASSPIKTSEHNEQFF.

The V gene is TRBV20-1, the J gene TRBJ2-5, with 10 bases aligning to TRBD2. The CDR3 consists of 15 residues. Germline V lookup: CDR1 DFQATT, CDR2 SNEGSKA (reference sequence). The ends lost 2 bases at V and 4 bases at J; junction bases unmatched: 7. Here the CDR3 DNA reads TGCAGTGCTAGACCCCCTAGCGGGAGCGGAGAGACCCAGTACTTC. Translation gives CSARPPSGSGETQYF.

CDR3 residues: CAIRESGAHGYTF. In nucleotides, the CDR3 is TGTGCCATCAGAGAAAGCGGCGCCCATGGCTACACCTTC. V usage is TRBV10-3 and J usage is TRBJ1-2; D is undetermined. In germline, CDR1 is ENHRY, CDR2 SYGVKD. The germline V and J ends were trimmed by 6 bases and 6 bases, with 14 bases remaining between them. The CDR3 runs to 13 residues.

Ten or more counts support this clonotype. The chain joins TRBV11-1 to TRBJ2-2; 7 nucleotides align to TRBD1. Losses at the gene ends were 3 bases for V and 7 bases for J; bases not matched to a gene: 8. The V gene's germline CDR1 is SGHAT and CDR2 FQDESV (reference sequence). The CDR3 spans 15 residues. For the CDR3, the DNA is TGTGCCAGCAGCTTTAACACAGGGGTAAACGGGGAGCTGTTTTTT. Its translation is CASSFNTGVNGELFF.

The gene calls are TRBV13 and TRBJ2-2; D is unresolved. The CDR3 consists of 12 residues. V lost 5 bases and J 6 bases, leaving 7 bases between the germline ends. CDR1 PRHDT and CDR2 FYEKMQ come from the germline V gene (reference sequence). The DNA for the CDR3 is TGTGCCAGCAGCCTACCGGCCGGGGAGCTGTTTTTT. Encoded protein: CASSLPAGELFF.